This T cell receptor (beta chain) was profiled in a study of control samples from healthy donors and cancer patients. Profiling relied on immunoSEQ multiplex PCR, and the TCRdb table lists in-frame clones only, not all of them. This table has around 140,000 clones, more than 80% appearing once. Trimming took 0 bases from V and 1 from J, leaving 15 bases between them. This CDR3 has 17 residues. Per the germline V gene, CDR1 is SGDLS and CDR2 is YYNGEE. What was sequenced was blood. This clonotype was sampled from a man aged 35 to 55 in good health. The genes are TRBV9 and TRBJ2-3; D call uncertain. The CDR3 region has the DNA TGTGCCAGCAGCGTAGATCTGGGCGGCGGTGGCACAGATACGCAGTATTTT. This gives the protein CASSVDLGGGGTDTQYF.